The 9 T cell receptor beta chains presented below share a single source sample, sequenced in a study of regulatory T cells in long-lasting Graves disease. The time point denotes: newly diagnosed GD, antithyroid drugs for less than 3 months. From RNA extracted from PBMCs, the TCR library was made. Through Arm-PCR of CDR3 regions and iRepertoire HTBI primers, TCR beta libraries were built. TCRdb recomputed calls from the multiplex PCR reads with MiXCR, one row per CDR3 protein. The table lists about half a million distinct CDR3 sequences, around 12% of them singletons. This sample was shared with a second study, whose subject was T cells in Graves' hyperthyroidism and ophthalmopathy.

The sequences come from peripheral blood mononuclear cells (PBMCs), collected at new diagnosis, from a patient treated with antithyroid drugs. The receptors shown here come from a woman in her thirties with Graves disease.

This chain connects TRBV5-1 to TRBJ2-7, with D maybe TRBD2 (5 bases). Germline-derived CDR1 and CDR2 are SGHRS and YFSETQ. Trimming left V 0 bases short and J 5 bases short, with 12 bases between. The CDR3 has 14 residues. Here the CDR3 DNA reads TGCGCCAGCAGCTTGGAGGTCCCCGGGGACGAGCAGTACTTC. It codes for CASSLEVPGDEQYF.

This clonotype was counted between two and nine times. The rearrangement joins TRBV29-1 to TRBJ2-1; perhaps TRBD1 as D (5 bases). The last part of the DNA fits TRBJ2-7 better; the J call may be wrong. Germline V gene data show CDR1 as SQVTM and CDR2 as ANQGSEA. The CDR3 sequence is 13 residues long. CDR3 nucleotides: TGCAGCGTTGTTGAGCAGGGCTACAATGAGCAGTACTTC. Translation gives CSVVEQGYNEQYF.

This clonotype was detected only a few times. The rearrangement links TRBV6-1 to TRBJ2-1; D may be TRBD1 or TRBD2 (5 bases each). The CDR3 has 14 amino acids. Germline CDR1 reads MNHNS; CDR2 reads SASEGT. Trimming pared 11 bases from V and 0 bases from J, leaving 14 bases between. The CDR3 spells CAGQAEASYNEQFF. As DNA, the CDR3 is TGTGCCGGACAAGCGGAAGCCTCCTACAATGAGCAGTTCTTC.

This clonotype was observed at least ten times. V is TRBV20-1 and J is TRBJ2-7; no reliable D call. From germline, CDR1 is DFQATT and CDR2 SNEGSKA (reference sequence). The CDR3 loop spans 11 amino acids. With 5 bases removed from V and 7 bases from J, the gap between germline ends came to 12 bases. Here the CDR3 reads CSAPLPLEQYF. The CDR3, as DNA: TGCAGTGCTCCCCTTCCCCTGGAGCAGTACTTC.

Only a few counts were recorded for this clonotype. V is TRBV4-2 and J is TRBJ1-1, with D unresolved. This CDR3 has 14 amino acids. V was pared by 4 bases and J by 2 bases, with 11 bases between. Germline V gene lookup returns CDR1 LGHNA and CDR2 YNFKEQ. CDR3 nucleotides: TGTGCCAGCAGCCCGACCAAGACCAACACTGAAGCTTTCTTT. Its translation is CASSPTKTNTEAFF.

In its sample, this clonotype was seen many times. The junction differs from germline at one of its ends, possibly a read error. This chain joins TRBV25-1 and TRBJ2-2; possible D gene TRBD1, 5 bases. This CDR3 contains 15 residues. The germline V gene encodes CDR1 MGHDK and CDR2 SYGVNS. As DNA, the CDR3 is TGCGCCAGCAGTGAGTGGCAGGGCGGAACCGGGGAGCTGTTTTTT. Translation: CASSEWQGGTGELFF.

This clonotype was picked up many times. The CDR3 nucleotides are TGTGCCAGCACCCCCCCCGGGACACCTAGCACAGATACGCAGTATTTT. It codes for CASTPPGTPSTDTQYF. The chain uses TRBV7-3 and TRBJ2-3; TRBD1 is a possible D gene (6 bases). The CDR3 is made up of 16 amino acids. V lost 7 bases to trimming and J lost 0 bases, with 17 bases between them. Germline V gene lookup returns CDR1 SGHTA and CDR2 FQGTGA.

This clonotype has just a few counts. The chain links TRBV19 to TRBJ2-2; 8 nucleotides align to TRBD1. Germline CDR1 and CDR2: LNHDA and SQIVND (reference sequence). The V and J ends lost 5 bases and 4 bases, in that order; junction bases with no gene match: 15. This CDR3 contains 18 residues. The CDR3 is CASSAHPRTGRSTGELFF. For the CDR3, the DNA is TGTGCCAGTAGTGCCCACCCGCGGACAGGGCGGAGCACCGGGGAGCTGTTTTTT. Drawing the rest from reference TRBV19 and TRBJ2-2, the complete variable domain is DGGITQSPKYLFRKEGQNVTLSCEQNLNHDAMYWYRQDPGQGLRLIYYSQIVNDFQKGDIAEGYSVSREKKESFPLTVTSAQKNPTAFYLCASSAHPRTGRSTGELFFGEGSRLTVL.

This clonotype was observed at least ten times. The chain joins TRBV6-1 to TRBJ1-6, with 7 bases lining up with TRBD1. Germline V gene sequence: CDR1 MNHNS, CDR2 SASEGT. V was pared by 6 bases and J by 10 bases, with 12 bases of the junction left unmatched. This CDR3 comprises 15 residues. The CDR3 region is CASRKTGPSGSPLHF. Here the CDR3 DNA reads TGTGCCAGCAGAAAGACAGGGCCCTCGGGCTCACCCCTCCACTTT.